This T cell receptor (beta chain) was recovered during a study of T-cell memory formation after mild COVID-19. At the level of the study: Clustering of TCRs was largely donor specific.

Regarding the study as a whole: Some responding clones appeared in pre-infection memory, suggesting cross-reactive memory joined.

This clonotype was detected a few times. No antigen is known for it. V lost 6 bases to trimming and J lost 3 bases; unmatched junction nucleotides: 3. The CDR3 covers 14 residues. The germline V gene has CDR1 MNHNY and CDR2 SVGAGI (reference sequence). Each CDR3 protein gets one entry after TCRdb re-called the 5' RACE reads with MiXCR. The data hold about 57,000 distinct CDR3 sequences, with 9% to 15% observed a single time. This receptor was obtained from a man between 18 and 35 years old who had mild COVID-19 (a few samples of this study predate the infection). Cell type and time point are not known. Sequenced input: PBMCs or a T cell subset sorted from them (not recorded which). The V and J genes are TRBV6-6 and TRBJ2-2; 8 positions agree with TRBD2. CDR3 nucleotides: TGTGCCAGCAGAGAACTAGCGGACACCGGGGAGCTGTTTTTT. This gives the protein CASRELADTGELFF.